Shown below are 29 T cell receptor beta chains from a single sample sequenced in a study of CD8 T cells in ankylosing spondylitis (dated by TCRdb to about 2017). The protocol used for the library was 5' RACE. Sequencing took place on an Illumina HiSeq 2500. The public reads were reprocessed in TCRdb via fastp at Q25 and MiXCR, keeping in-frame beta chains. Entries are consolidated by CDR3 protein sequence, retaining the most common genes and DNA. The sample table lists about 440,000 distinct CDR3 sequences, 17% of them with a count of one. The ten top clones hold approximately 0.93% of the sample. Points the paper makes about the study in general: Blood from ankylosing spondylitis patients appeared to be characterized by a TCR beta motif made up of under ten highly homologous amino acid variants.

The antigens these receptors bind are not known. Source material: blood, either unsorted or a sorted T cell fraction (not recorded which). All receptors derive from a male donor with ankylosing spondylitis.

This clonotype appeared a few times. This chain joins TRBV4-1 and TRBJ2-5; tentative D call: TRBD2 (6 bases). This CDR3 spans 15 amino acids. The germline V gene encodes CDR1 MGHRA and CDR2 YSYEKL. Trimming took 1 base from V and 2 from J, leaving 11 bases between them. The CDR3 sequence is CASSQAGLTQETQYF. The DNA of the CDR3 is TGCGCCAGCAGCCAAGCGGGACTCACACAAGAGACCCAGTACTTC.

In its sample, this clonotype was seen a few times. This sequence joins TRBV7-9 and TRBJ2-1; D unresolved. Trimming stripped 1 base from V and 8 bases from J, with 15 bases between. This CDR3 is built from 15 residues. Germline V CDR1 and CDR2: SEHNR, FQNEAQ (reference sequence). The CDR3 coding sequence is TGTGCCAGCAGCTTAGAGGGCCTAGGTAGAGATGAGCAGTTCTTC. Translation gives CASSLEGLGRDEQFF.

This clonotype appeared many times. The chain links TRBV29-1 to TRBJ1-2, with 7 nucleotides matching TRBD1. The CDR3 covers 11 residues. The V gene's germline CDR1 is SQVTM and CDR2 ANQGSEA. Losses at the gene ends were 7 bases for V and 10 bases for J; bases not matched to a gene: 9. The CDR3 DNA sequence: TGCAGCGCCCTGACAGGGTTCTACTACACCTTC. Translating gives CSALTGFYYTF. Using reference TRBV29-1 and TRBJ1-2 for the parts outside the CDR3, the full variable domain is SAVISQKPSRDICQRGTSLTIQCQVDSQVTMMFWYRQQPGQSLTLIATANQGSEATYESGFVIDKFPISRPNLTFSTLTVSNMSPEDSSIYLCSALTGFYYTFGSGTRLTVV.

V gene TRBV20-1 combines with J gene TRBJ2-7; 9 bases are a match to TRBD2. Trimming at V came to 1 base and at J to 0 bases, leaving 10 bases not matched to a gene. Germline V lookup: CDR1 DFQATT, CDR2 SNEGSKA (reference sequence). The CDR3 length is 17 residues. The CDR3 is CSARAPPSGTSSYEQYF. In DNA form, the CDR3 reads TGCAGTGCTAGAGCCCCGCCTAGCGGGACTAGCTCCTACGAGCAGTACTTC.

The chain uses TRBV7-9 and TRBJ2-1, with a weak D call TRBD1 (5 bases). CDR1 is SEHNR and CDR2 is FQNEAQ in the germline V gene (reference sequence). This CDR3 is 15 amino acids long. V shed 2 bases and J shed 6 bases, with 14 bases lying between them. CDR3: CASSLTQVFGNEQFF. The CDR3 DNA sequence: TGTGCCAGCAGCTTAACACAGGTCTTTGGCAATGAGCAGTTCTTC.

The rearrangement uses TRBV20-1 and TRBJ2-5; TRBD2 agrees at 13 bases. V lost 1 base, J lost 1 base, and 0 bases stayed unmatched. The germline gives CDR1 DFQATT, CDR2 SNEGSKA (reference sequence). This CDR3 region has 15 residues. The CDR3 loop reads CSARGLAGGQETQYF. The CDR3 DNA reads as TGCAGTGCTAGAGGACTAGCGGGGGGCCAAGAGACCCAGTACTTC.

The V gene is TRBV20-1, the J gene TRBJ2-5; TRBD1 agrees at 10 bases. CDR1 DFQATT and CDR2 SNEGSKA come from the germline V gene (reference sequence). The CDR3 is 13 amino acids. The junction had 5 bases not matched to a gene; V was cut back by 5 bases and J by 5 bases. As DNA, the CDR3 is TGCAGTGCTGGGACAGGGGTGGCGGAGACCCAGTACTTC. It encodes CSAGTGVAETQYF.

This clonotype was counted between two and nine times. CDR3 in amino acids: CASSPGGEEAFF. In nucleotides, the CDR3 is TGTGCCAGCAGCCCAGGGGGAGAGGAAGCTTTCTTT. V gene TRBV7-9 combines with J gene TRBJ1-1; 7 bases are shared with TRBD1. The length of the CDR3 is 12 residues. V lost 5 bases, J lost 8 bases, and 5 bases stayed unmatched. In germline, CDR1 is SEHNR, CDR2 FQNEAQ (reference sequence).

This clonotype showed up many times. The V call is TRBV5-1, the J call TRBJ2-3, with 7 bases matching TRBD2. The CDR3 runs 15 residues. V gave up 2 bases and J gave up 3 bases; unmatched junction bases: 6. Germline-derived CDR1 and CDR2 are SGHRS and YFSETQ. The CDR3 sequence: CASSFTQAGTDTQYF. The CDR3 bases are TGCGCCAGCAGCTTCACCCAAGCGGGGACAGATACGCAGTATTTT. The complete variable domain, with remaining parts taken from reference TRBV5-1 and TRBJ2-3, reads KAGVTQTPRYLIKTRGQQVTLSCSPISGHRSVSWYQQTPGQGLQFLFEYFSETQRNKGNFPGRFSGRQFSNSRSEMNVSTLELGDSALYLCASSFTQAGTDTQYFGPGTRLTVL.

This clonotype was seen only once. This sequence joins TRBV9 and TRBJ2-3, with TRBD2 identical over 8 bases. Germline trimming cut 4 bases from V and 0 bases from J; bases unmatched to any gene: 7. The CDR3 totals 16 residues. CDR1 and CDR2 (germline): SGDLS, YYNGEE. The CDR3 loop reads CASSLNSGVSTDTQYF. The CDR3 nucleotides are TGTGCCAGCAGCCTCAATAGCGGGGTGAGCACAGATACGCAGTATTTT.

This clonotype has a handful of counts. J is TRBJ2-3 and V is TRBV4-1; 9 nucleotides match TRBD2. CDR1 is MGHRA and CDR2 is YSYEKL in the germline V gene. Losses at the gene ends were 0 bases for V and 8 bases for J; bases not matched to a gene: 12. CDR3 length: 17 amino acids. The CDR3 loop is CASSQEGPSGVVVTQYF. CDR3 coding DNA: TGCGCCAGCAGCCAAGAGGGGCCTAGCGGGGTCGTTGTTACGCAGTATTTT.

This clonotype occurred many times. DNA for the CDR3: TGTGCCAGCAACCTACAGGGGTACGGGGAGCTGTTTTTT. Its protein product is CASNLQGYGELFF. The J gene is TRBJ2-2, the V gene TRBV12-3 or TRBV12-4; 7 nucleotides line up with TRBD1. Losses at the gene ends were 7 bases for V and 7 bases for J; bases not matched to a gene: 6. CDR3 length equals 13 residues.

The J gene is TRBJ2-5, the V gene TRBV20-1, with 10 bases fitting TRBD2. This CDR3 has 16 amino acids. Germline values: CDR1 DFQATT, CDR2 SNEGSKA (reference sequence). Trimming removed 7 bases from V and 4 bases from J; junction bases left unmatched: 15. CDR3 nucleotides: TGCAGTGTCCAGGGTACTAGCGGGATTTACGCAGAGACCCAGTACTTC. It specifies CSVQGTSGIYAETQYF.

The CDR3 nucleotides read TGTGCCAGCAGCTTAGCGATGGCGGGAGGGTTTGAGCAGTTCTTC. Protein product: CASSLAMAGGFEQFF. This sequence joins TRBV7-9 and TRBJ2-1; 9 bases map to TRBD2. Germline trimming cut 0 bases from V and 9 bases from J; bases unmatched to any gene: 6. The germline CDR1 and CDR2 sequences are SEHNR and FQNEAQ (reference sequence). This CDR3 has 15 amino acids.

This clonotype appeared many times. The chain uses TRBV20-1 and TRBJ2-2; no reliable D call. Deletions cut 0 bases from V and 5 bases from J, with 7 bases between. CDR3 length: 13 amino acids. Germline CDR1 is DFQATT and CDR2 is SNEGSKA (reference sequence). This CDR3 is CSARDLLTGELFF. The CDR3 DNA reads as TGCAGTGCTAGAGATCTGTTAACCGGGGAGCTGTTTTTT.

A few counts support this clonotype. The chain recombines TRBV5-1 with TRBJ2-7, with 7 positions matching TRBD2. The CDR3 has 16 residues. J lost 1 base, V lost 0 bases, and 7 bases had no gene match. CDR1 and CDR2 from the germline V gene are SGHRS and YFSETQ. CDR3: CASSLATSGTSYEQYF. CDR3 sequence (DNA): TGCGCCAGCAGCTTGGCCACCAGCGGGACTTCCTACGAGCAGTACTTC. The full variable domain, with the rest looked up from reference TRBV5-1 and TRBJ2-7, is KAGVTQTPRYLIKTRGQQVTLSCSPISGHRSVSWYQQTPGQGLQFLFEYFSETQRNKGNFPGRFSGRQFSNSRSEMNVSTLELGDSALYLCASSLATSGTSYEQYFGPGTRLTVT.

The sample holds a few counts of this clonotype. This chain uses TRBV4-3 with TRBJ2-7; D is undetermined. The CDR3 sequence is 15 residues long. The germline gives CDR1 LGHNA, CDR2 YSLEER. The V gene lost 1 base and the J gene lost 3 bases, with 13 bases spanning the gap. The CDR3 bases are TGCGCCAGCAGCCAAGCGTCCGCCCCCTACTACGAGCAGTACTTC. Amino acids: CASSQASAPYYEQYF.

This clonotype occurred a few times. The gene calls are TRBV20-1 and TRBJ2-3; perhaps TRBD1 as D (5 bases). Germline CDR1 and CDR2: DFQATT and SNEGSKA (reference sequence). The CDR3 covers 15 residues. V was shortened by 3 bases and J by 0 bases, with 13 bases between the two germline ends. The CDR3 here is CSASTRAPSTDTQYF. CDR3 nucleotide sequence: TGCAGTGCTAGTACCAGGGCACCTAGCACAGATACGCAGTATTTT.

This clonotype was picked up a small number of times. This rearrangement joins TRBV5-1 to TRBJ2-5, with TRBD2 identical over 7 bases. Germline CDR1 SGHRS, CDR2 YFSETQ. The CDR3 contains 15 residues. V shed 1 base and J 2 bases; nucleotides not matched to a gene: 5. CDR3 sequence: CASSLNPGGQETQYF. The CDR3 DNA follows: TGCGCCAGCAGCTTGAATCCGGGGGGACAAGAGACCCAGTACTTC. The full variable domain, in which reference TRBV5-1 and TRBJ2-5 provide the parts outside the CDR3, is KAGVTQTPRYLIKTRGQQVTLSCSPISGHRSVSWYQQTPGQGLQFLFEYFSETQRNKGNFPGRFSGRQFSNSRSEMNVSTLELGDSALYLCASSLNPGGQETQYFGPGTRLLVL.

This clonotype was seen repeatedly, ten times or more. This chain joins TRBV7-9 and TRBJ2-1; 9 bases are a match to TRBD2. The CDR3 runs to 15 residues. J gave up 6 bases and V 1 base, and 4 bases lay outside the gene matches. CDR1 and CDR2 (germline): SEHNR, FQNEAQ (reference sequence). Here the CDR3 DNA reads TGTGCCAGCAGCTTAGGCGGGGGGGCGGCCAATGAGCAGTTCTTC. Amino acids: CASSLGGGAANEQFF.

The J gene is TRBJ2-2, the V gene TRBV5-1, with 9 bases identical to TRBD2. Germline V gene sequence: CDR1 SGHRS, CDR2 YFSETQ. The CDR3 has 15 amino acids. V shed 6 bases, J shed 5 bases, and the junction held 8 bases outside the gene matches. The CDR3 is CASNLAGEGTGELFF. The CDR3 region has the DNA TGCGCCAGCAACTTAGCGGGAGAAGGTACCGGGGAGCTGTTTTTT.

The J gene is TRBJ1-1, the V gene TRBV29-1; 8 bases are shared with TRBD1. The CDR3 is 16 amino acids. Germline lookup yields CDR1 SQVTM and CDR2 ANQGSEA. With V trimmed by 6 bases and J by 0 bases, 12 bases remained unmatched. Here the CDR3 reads CSVNTGGGGMNTEAFF. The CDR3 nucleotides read TGCAGCGTCAACACAGGGGGGGGAGGTATGAACACTGAAGCTTTCTTT.

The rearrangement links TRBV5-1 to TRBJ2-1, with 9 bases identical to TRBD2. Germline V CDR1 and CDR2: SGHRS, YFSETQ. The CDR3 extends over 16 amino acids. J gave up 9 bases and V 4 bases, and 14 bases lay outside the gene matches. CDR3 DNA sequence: TGCGCCAGCAGCCTGAGGAGCGGGGGGCCAGGCGGTGAGCAGTTCTTC. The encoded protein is CASSLRSGGPGGEQFF.

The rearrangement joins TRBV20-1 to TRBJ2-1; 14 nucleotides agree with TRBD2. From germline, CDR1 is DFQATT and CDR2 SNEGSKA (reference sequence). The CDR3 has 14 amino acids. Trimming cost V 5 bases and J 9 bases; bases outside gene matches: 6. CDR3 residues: CSAPGLAGEVEQFF. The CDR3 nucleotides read TGCAGTGCTCCGGGACTAGCGGGAGAAGTTGAGCAGTTCTTC.

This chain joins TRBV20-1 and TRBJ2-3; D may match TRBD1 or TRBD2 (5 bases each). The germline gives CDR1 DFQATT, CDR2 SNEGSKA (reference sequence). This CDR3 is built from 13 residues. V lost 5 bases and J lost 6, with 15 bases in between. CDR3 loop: CSAGDRLGDTQYF. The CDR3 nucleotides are TGCAGTGCTGGGGACCGCCTTGGGGATACGCAGTATTTT.

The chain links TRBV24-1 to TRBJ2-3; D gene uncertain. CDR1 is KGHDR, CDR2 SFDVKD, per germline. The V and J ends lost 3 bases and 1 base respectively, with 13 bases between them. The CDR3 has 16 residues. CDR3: CATSDGPYTGTDTQYF. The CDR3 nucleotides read TGTGCCACCAGTGATGGGCCTTATACGGGCACAGATACGCAGTATTTT.

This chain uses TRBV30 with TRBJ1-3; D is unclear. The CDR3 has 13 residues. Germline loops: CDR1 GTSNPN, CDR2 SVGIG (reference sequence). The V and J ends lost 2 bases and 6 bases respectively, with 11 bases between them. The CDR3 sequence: CAWSNSGANTIYF. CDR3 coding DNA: TGTGCCTGGAGTAACAGCGGCGCAAACACCATATATTTT.

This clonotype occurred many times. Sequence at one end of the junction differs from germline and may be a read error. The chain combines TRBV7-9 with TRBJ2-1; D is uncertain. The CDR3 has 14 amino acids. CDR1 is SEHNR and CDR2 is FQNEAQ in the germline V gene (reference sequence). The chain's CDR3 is CASSLGVSYNEQFF. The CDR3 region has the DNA TGTGCCAGCAGTTTAGGCGTGTCCTACAATGAGCAGTTCTTC.

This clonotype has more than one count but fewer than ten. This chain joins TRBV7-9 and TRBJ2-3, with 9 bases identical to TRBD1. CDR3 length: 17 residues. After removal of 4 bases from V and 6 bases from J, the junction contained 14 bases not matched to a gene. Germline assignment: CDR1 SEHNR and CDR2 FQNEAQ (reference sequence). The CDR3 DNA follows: TGTGCCAGCAGCTCCCGCCGGGACAGGGTATCTTTGGATACGCAGTATTTT. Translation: CASSSRRDRVSLDTQYF.